This passage covers 18 T cell receptor beta chains from one sample sequenced in a study of blood T cell repertoires in COVID-19. Generated by immunoSEQ multiplex PCR, the TCRdb table keeps only in-frame clones and is missing some. The sample consists of approximately 110,000 clones, more than 65% of them appearing once. The sample comprised peripheral blood. These receptors originate from a man aged 50-59 years with acute or convalescent COVID-19.

V gene TRBV28 combines with J gene TRBJ2-3, with D perhaps matching TRBD1 (6 bases). CDR3 length: 14 residues. The V end was cut by 6 bases, the J end by 4 bases, with 14 bases between. Germline loops: CDR1 MDHEN, CDR2 SYDVKM. CDR3 in amino acids: CASRLTGNPDTQYF. Here the CDR3 DNA reads TGTGCCAGCAGGCTCACAGGGAACCCAGATACGCAGTATTTT.

The V gene is TRBV10-3, the J gene TRBJ1-1; possibly TRBD1 for D (6 bases). The CDR3 has 18 amino acids. V lost 3 bases and J 6 bases, leaving 26 bases between the germline ends. CDR1 is ENHRY and CDR2 is SYGVKD in the germline V gene. DNA for the CDR3: TGTGCCATCAGTGATAATCTTCGGGCAGGGCAGGGGTGGGCTGAAGCTTTCTTT. Residues: CAISDNLRAGQGWAEAFF.

This clone has a single count. The chain recombines TRBV6-1 with TRBJ1-6; a possible D gene is TRBD1 (6 bases). With 6 bases removed from V and 2 bases from J, the gap between germline ends came to 14 bases. Germline V gives CDR1 MNHNS, CDR2 SASEGT. The CDR3 loop spans 16 amino acids. CDR3 DNA sequence: TGTGCCAGCAGGGAAAACAGGGTGGCCTATAATTCACCCCTCCACTTT. Its translation: CASRENRVAYNSPLHF.

The V call is TRBV3-1 (or the pseudogene TRBV3-2), the J call TRBJ1-4; TRBD1 matches at 10 bases. The CDR3 is 15 amino acids. CDR1 is LGHDT and CDR2 is YNNKEL in the germline V gene (reference sequence). The ends lost 5 bases at V and 5 bases at J; junction bases unmatched: 5. CDR3 DNA sequence: TGTGCCAGCAGCTTCCCGGGACAGGGGAATGAAAAACTGTTTTTT. Its translation is CASSFPGQGNEKLFF.

The chain recombines TRBV7-3 with TRBJ2-3, with 11 bases that match TRBD2. The CDR3 totals 17 residues. Germline CDR1 reads SGHTA; CDR2 reads FQGTGA. J gave up 5 bases and V 2 bases, and 9 bases lay outside the gene matches. Here the CDR3 reads CASSLQGTSGTVDTQYF. Here the CDR3 DNA reads TGTGCCAGCAGCTTACAGGGGACTAGCGGCACAGTAGATACGCAGTATTTT.

The gene calls are TRBV3-1 (or the pseudogene TRBV3-2) and TRBJ1-6; TRBD1 might be the D (5 bases). This CDR3 is built from 14 residues. Germline V gene data show CDR1 as LGHDT and CDR2 as YNNKEL (reference sequence). V gave up 1 base and J gave up 8 bases, with 9 bases separating them. CDR3 DNA: TGTGCCAGCAGCCAAGGACAGAGATATTCACCCCTCCACTTT. Translated, it gives CASSQGQRYSPLHF.

The chain combines TRBV12-3 or TRBV12-4 with TRBJ2-3, with D hard to call. CDR3 size: 12 residues. The V end was cut by 4 bases, the J end by 4 bases, with 6 bases between. The CDR3 sequence is CASSSNSDTQYF. For the CDR3, the DNA is TGTGCCAGCAGTTCTAATTCAGATACGCAGTATTTT.

The chain employs TRBV7-2 and TRBJ2-1; 7 nucleotides match TRBD2. CDR3 length: 15 amino acids. The germline CDR1 and CDR2 sequences are SGHTA and FQGNSA. The V gene end was trimmed by 1 base and the J gene end by 4 bases; junction bases not matched to a gene: 4. The CDR3: CASSLVGGKYNEQFF. CDR3 DNA: TGTGCCAGCAGCTTAGTCGGGGGGAAGTACAATGAGCAGTTCTTC. Combining the CDR3 with reference TRBV7-2 and TRBJ2-1 gives the whole variable domain GAGVSQSPSNKVTEKGKDVELRCDPISGHTALYWYRQSLGQGLEFLIYFQGNSAPDKSGLPSDRFSAERTGGSVSTLTIQRTQQEDSAVYLCASSLVGGKYNEQFFGPGTRLTVL.

The gene calls are TRBV6-5 and TRBJ1-3; 7 nucleotides match TRBD1. This CDR3 is built from 15 residues. V was clipped by 5 bases and J by 3 bases; unmatched bases: 7. Germline lookup yields CDR1 MNHEY and CDR2 SVGAGI. CDR3 amino acids: CASSQTGSGGNTIYF. CDR3 nucleotides: TGTGCCAGCAGTCAGACAGGGTCTGGTGGAAACACCATATATTTT.

The J gene is TRBJ2-1, the V gene TRBV19; TRBD1 aligns across 11 bases. CDR1 LNHDA and CDR2 SQIVND come from the germline V gene (reference sequence). V shed 7 bases, J shed 3 bases, and the junction held 5 bases outside the gene matches. The CDR3 totals 15 residues. CDR3 DNA: TGTGCCAGTAAGTGGGGACAGGGGGACTACAATGAGCAGTTCTTC. Its translation is CASKWGQGDYNEQFF.

The chain uses TRBV30 and TRBJ2-4; D is possibly TRBD1 (6 bases). CDR3 size: 14 residues. Trimming cost V 2 bases and J 3 bases, with 11 bases left between them. The germline V gene encodes CDR1 GTSNPN and CDR2 SVGIG (reference sequence). DNA for the CDR3: TGTGCCTGGAGTCCACAGGACAGCAAAAACATTCAGTACTTC. The encoded protein is CAWSPQDSKNIQYF.

The chain joins TRBV5-5 to TRBJ1-2, with 8 nucleotides matching TRBD1. The CDR3 totals 19 residues. Germline loops: CDR1 SGHKS, CDR2 YYEKEE (reference sequence). The J segment lost 7 bases and the V segment lost 4 bases, leaving 24 bases of the junction unmatched. The CDR3 reads CASSLEPAVSGDRSGGYTF. DNA of the CDR3: TGTGCCAGCAGCCTAGAACCTGCCGTAAGTGGGGACAGGTCCGGTGGCTACACCTTC.

This clone was detected a few times. The chain carries TRBV29-1 and TRBJ2-3; 7 bases are shared with TRBD1. The CDR3 spans 14 residues. The ends lost 7 bases at V and 1 base at J; junction bases unmatched: 8. Germline-derived CDR1 and CDR2 are SQVTM and ANQGSEA. Here the CDR3 reads CSGRTGSRTDTQYF. In DNA, the CDR3 is TGCAGCGGTAGGACAGGTTCGCGCACAGATACGCAGTATTTT.

This chain uses TRBV10-3 with TRBJ1-2, with 11 bases that match TRBD1. Germline loops: CDR1 ENHRY, CDR2 SYGVKD. With 4 bases clipped from V and 2 bases from J, the junction kept 9 bases outside the gene matches. This CDR3 region has 17 residues. The CDR3 DNA reads as TGTGCCATCAGTGCCTCTGGACAGGGGGCGACCAACTATGGCTACACCTTC. This gives the protein CAISASGQGATNYGYTF.

There are a few counts of this clone. V is TRBV19 and J is TRBJ1-4; 9 bases map to TRBD1. Trimming took 9 bases from V and 3 from J; bases not matched to a gene: 5. Germline CDR1 reads LNHDA; CDR2 reads SQIVND (reference sequence). This CDR3 is 14 amino acids long. The CDR3 protein is CASRTGAANEKLFF. Written as DNA, the CDR3 is TGTGCCAGCAGGACAGGGGCGGCTAATGAAAAACTGTTTTTT.

The rearrangement uses TRBV18 and TRBJ1-2, with D tentatively TRBD1 (6 bases). V lost 2 bases, J lost 1 base, and 17 bases lay in between. Germline V gene sequence: CDR1 KGHSH, CDR2 LQKENI. There are 17 residues in the CDR3. In nucleotides, the CDR3 is TGTGCCAGCTCACCAGGGTTCGGACAGTTCCTTAACTATGGCTACACCTTC. This gives the protein CASSPGFGQFLNYGYTF.

This chain connects TRBV27 to TRBJ2-2; 7 bases are shared with TRBD2. The CDR3 spans 14 residues. Germline V gene data show CDR1 as MNHEY and CDR2 as SMNVEV (reference sequence). J was trimmed by 7 bases and V by 0 bases; bases with no gene match: 2. The CDR3 loop is CASSLSGRGGELFF. In DNA, the CDR3 is TGTGCCAGCAGTTTATCGGGGAGGGGCGGGGAGCTGTTTTTT.

This clone was observed a few times. This chain connects TRBV27 to TRBJ1-2; D unclear. The CDR3 totals 13 residues. Trimming removed 0 bases from V and 7 bases from J, with 9 bases in between. The germline V gene has CDR1 MNHEY and CDR2 SMNVEV (reference sequence). CDR3 loop: CASSLSVERGYTF. In DNA form, the CDR3 reads TGTGCCAGCAGTTTATCGGTGGAGCGTGGCTACACCTTC.